Sequencing of this TCR beta chain was carried out in a study of blood T cell repertoires in COVID-19. Turning to the study itself: The United States, Italy and Spain provided the acute and convalescent COVID-19 samples. PBMCs, B-cell-depleted T cells, or T cells provided the cDNA or gDNA that made up the material.

This CDR3 contains 15 residues. Germline values: CDR1 MNHEY, CDR2 SVGAGI. V shed 6 bases and J 6 bases; nucleotides not matched to a gene: 9. In the original analysis: Reference gene primer amplification in the assay estimated nucleated cell counts. Profiling relied on immunoSEQ multiplex PCR, and the TCRdb table lists in-frame clones only, not all of them. V and J calls and clone size are those listed in that table; D and trimming were worked out from the DNA. Altogether 55,000 to 80,000 clones are present, more than 75% being singletons, with the ten largest covering over 0.8%. The receptor was derived from a man between 70 and 80 years old with acute or convalescent COVID-19. The sequenced material came from peripheral blood. The genes are TRBV6-5 and TRBJ2-1, with 9 bases lining up with TRBD1. The chain's CDR3 is CASRKTGTGSNEQFF. CDR3 nucleotide sequence: TGTGCCAGCAGGAAGACCGGGACAGGGAGCAATGAGCAGTTCTTC.